A single sample is the source of the 8 T cell receptor beta chains below, sequenced in a study of blood T cell repertoires in COVID-19. Generated by immunoSEQ multiplex PCR, the TCRdb table keeps only in-frame clones and is missing some. Of fewer than 300,000 clones in the sample, approximately 91% were seen once. The specimen was peripheral blood. All receptors derive from a woman aged 25 to 39 with COVID-19, enrolled during active disease.

This chain links TRBV28 with TRBJ2-2; D is unclear. Between the trimmed V and J ends, which lost 6 bases and 1 base, there was a span of 6 bases. This CDR3 spans 13 amino acids. Germline CDR1 reads MDHEN; CDR2 reads SYDVKM. CDR3 amino acids: CASSPVNTGELFF. The CDR3 nucleotides are TGTGCCAGCAGCCCTGTGAACACCGGGGAGCTGTTTTTT.

V is TRBV19 and J is TRBJ2-5; 8 bases map to TRBD2. Germline values: CDR1 LNHDA, CDR2 SQIVND (reference sequence). V lost 2 bases, J lost 4 bases, and 9 bases stayed unmatched. This CDR3 spans 16 amino acids. The DNA for the CDR3 is TGTGCCAGTAGTATAAATCTTGCGGGAGGAGGAGAGACCCAGTACTTC. Protein: CASSINLAGGGETQYF.

V usage is TRBV5-6 and J usage is TRBJ1-5; D might be TRBD1 (5 bases). The CDR3 contains 14 residues. V lost 4 bases, J lost 3 bases, and 11 bases lay in between. Germline values: CDR1 SGHDT, CDR2 YYEEEE. The CDR3 DNA reads as TGTGCCAGCAGCGATTCAGGGTCCAATCAGCCCCAGCATTTT. Translating gives CASSDSGSNQPQHF.

DNA for the CDR3: TGTGCCAGTAGTCTACAGGGGGCTAGTCAGCCCCAGCATTTT. Translated: CASSLQGASQPQHF. This rearrangement joins TRBV19 to TRBJ1-5; 9 bases agree with TRBD1. This CDR3 region has 14 residues. Trimming took 5 bases from V and 6 from J; bases not matched to a gene: 5. Germline V CDR1 and CDR2: LNHDA, SQIVND (reference sequence).

This chain joins TRBV5-4 and TRBJ2-7; 12 bases fit TRBD2. This CDR3 has 15 amino acids. The J segment lost 2 bases and the V segment lost 4 bases, leaving 4 bases of the junction unmatched. Germline V gene data show CDR1 as SGHNT and CDR2 as YYREEE (reference sequence). The CDR3 DNA follows: TGTGCCAGCAGCCGTCGACTAGCGGGAGCCTACGAGCAGTACTTC. It translates to CASSRRLAGAYEQYF.

This chain uses TRBV5-1 with TRBJ2-7; possibly TRBD1 for D (5 bases). In germline, CDR1 is SGHRS, CDR2 YFSETQ. The V end was cut by 0 bases, the J end by 6 bases, with 10 bases between. CDR3 length: 13 amino acids. Written as DNA, the CDR3 is TGCGCCAGCAGCTTGGGCAGGGTGGGCGAGCAGTACTTC. Translation gives CASSLGRVGEQYF.

The chain combines TRBV30 with TRBJ2-3; tentatively, D is TRBD2 (6 bases). The CDR3 sequence is 15 residues long. Germline CDR1 is GTSNPN and CDR2 is SVGIG (reference sequence). The V end was cut by 2 bases, the J end by 0 bases, with 12 bases between. CDR3 DNA sequence: TGTGCCTGGAGTCGACTAGATACTAGCACAGATACGCAGTATTTT. Translation gives CAWSRLDTSTDTQYF.

This clone turned up a few times. The chain links TRBV27 to TRBJ2-7; 7 positions match TRBD2. This CDR3 is 14 amino acids long. CDR1 MNHEY and CDR2 SMNVEV come from the germline V gene (reference sequence). The ends lost 4 bases at V and 4 bases at J; junction bases unmatched: 7. The DNA of the CDR3 is TGTGCCAGCAGTTCCGTTGTGGGAGGGTACGAGCAGTACTTC. This translates into CASSSVVGGYEQYF.